A single sample gave rise to the 10 T cell receptor beta chains below, sequenced in a study of cytomegalovirus exposure and HLA in healthy donors. PCR was performed using 60 Vbeta and 13 Jbeta primers. Clones were sequenced by immunoSEQ multiplex PCR, and TCRdb holds only the in-frame ones, with some missing. The data hold approximately 85,000 clones, with 80% observed a single time. The sample comprised PBMCs. These receptors originate from a woman between 50 and 59 years old in good health and CMV-seropositive.

The CDR3 bases are TGTGCCAGCAGTACGACAGTTAATCAGCCCCAGCATTTT. As protein: CASSTTVNQPQHF. The chain couples TRBV7-9 to TRBJ1-5; a possible D gene is TRBD1 (5 bases). V gave up 6 bases and J gave up 4 bases, with 10 bases separating them. The CDR3 is made up of 13 amino acids. CDR1 and CDR2 from the germline V gene are SEHNR and FQNEAQ (reference sequence).

This sequence joins TRBV30 and TRBJ2-5; D possibly corresponds to TRBD2 (5 bases). V was shortened by 3 bases and J by 4 bases, with 12 bases between the two germline ends. Per germline, CDR1 GTSNPN and CDR2 SVGIG (reference sequence). The CDR3 covers 13 residues. CDR3 sequence reads: CAWRRVALETQYF. The CDR3 DNA sequence: TGTGCCTGGAGGCGGGTGGCCCTAGAGACCCAGTACTTC.

The genes are TRBV11-3 and TRBJ2-2, with 7 nucleotides matching TRBD2. In germline, CDR1 is SGHNT, CDR2 YENEEA. This CDR3 has 15 residues. V lost 3 bases and J lost 8; bases outside the gene matches: 9. CDR3 amino acids: CASSFTGLPSGELFF. For the CDR3, the DNA is TGTGCCAGCAGCTTTACGGGACTACCCTCTGGGGAGCTGTTTTTT.

V usage is TRBV6-6 and J usage is TRBJ2-7, with D tentatively TRBD2 (7 bases). The CDR3 runs to 12 residues. Germline V gene data show CDR1 as MNHNY and CDR2 as SVGAGI (reference sequence). Between the trimmed V and J ends, which lost 10 bases and 2 bases, there was a span of 12 bases. The CDR3 region has the DNA TGTGCCACGGGAGGACAGCCCTACGAGCAGTACGTC. It specifies CATGGQPYEQYV.

The chain joins TRBV4-1 to TRBJ2-1; tentative D call: TRBD2 (5 bases). CDR1 MGHRA and CDR2 YSYEKL come from the germline V gene. V gave up 4 bases and J gave up 2 bases, with 15 bases separating them. The CDR3 loop spans 16 amino acids. The CDR3 DNA sequence: TGCGCCAGCAGCCCCCACGAAGCGGTAACCTACAATGAGCAGTTCTTC. It specifies CASSPHEAVTYNEQFF.

The count of this clone is one. The chain is built from TRBV4-1 and TRBJ1-4; TRBD1 matches 8 bases. The CDR3 contains 13 residues. Germline lookup yields CDR1 MGHRA and CDR2 YSYEKL. V shed 2 bases and J 10 bases; nucleotides not matched to a gene: 3. Here the CDR3 reads CASSQSTGGKLFF. CDR3 DNA: TGCGCCAGCAGCCAATCAACAGGGGGAAAACTGTTTTTT.

The genes are TRBV6-5 and TRBJ1-2, with D perhaps TRBD1 (6 bases). V lost 11 bases and J 7 bases, leaving 17 bases between the germline ends. From germline, CDR1 is MNHEY and CDR2 SVGAGI. This CDR3 has 12 residues. Here the CDR3 reads CASRGGAFGYTF. CDR3 DNA sequence: TGTGCCTCCCGAGGGGGGGCTTTTGGCTACACCTTC.

The V and J genes are TRBV6-5 and TRBJ1-4, with 7 bases lining up with TRBD1. After removal of 6 bases from V and 7 bases from J, the junction contained 11 bases not matched to a gene. The length of the CDR3 is 15 residues. CDR1 and CDR2 from the germline V gene are MNHEY and SVGAGI. CDR3 nucleotides: TGTGCCAGCAGACTAGGGACAGAAGGGTGTGAAAAACTGTTTTTT. Its protein is CASRLGTEGCEKLFF.

The rearrangement joins TRBV6-5 to TRBJ1-6; 10 positions match TRBD1. The CDR3 consists of 15 residues. Trimming cost V 2 bases and J 10 bases; bases outside gene matches: 5. Germline V gives CDR1 MNHEY, CDR2 SVGAGI. CDR3 loop: CASSYRGQGRSPLHF. For the CDR3, the DNA is TGTGCCAGCAGTTACCGGGGACAGGGGAGGTCACCCCTCCACTTT.

The V and J genes are TRBV6-5 and TRBJ1-4, with TRBD1 matching over 8 bases. V trimming: 2 bases; J trimming: 7 bases; junction bases outside the gene matches: 6. There are 15 residues in the CDR3. Germline CDR1 reads MNHEY; CDR2 reads SVGAGI. The CDR3 DNA sequence: TGTGCCAGCAGTTACGGCGGACAGGGCGGTGAAAAACTGTTTTTT. Amino acids: CASSYGGQGGEKLFF.